This is a list of T cell receptor beta chains from one sample in a study of regulatory and conventional T cells in RAG deficiency. Generated by immunoSEQ multiplex PCR, the TCRdb table keeps only in-frame clones and is missing some. In the table there are roughly 30,000 clones, approximately 90% of which are singletons. This sample was also put to use in a study of regulatory T cells.

Sequencing was carried out using Tregs sorted from blood. The origin of the receptors is a human donor in good health. Each CDR3 is given with its conserved first and last residue. The D gene is left open where the match is weak. Clone size is shown for a subset of rows, as once, few, many or a class of expanded clone.

>-|-|TRBJ1-1|TRBV9
CASSVGLVNTEAFF
TGTGCCAGCAGCGTCGGACTGGTGAACACTGAAGCTTTCTTT
>few|-|TRBJ2-5|TRBV7-3
CASSSSRGQSQETQYF
TGTGCCAGCAGCTCATCCAGAGGACAGTCCCAAGAGACCCAGTACTTC
>-|-|TRBJ1-5|TRBV4-2
CASSQDPAPSRPQHF
TGTGCCAGCAGCCAAGATCCGGCCCCCTCCCGGCCCCAGCATTTT
>-|-|TRBJ2-7|TRBV4-1
CASSRTATYEQYF
TGCGCCAGCAGCCGGACAGCGACCTACGAGCAGTACTTC
>-|-|TRBJ2-7|TRBV6-1
CASSDPHEQYF
TGTGCCAGCAGTGATCCCCACGAGCAGTACTTC
>-|TRBD2|TRBJ2-3|TRBV5-4
CASSPGTSGTDTQYF
TGTGCCAGCAGCCCAGGGACTAGCGGTACAGATACGCAGTATTTT
>-|-|TRBJ2-3|TRBV28
CASSLGELAYRTDTQYF
TGTGCCAGCAGTTTAGGGGAACTAGCTTACCGCACAGATACGCAGTATTTT
>once|TRBD1|TRBJ1-5|TRBV7-8
CASSFGQGQPQHF
TGTGCCAGCAGCTTCGGACAGGGTCAGCCCCAGCATTTT
>once|-|TRBJ2-1|TRBV5-8
CASSLVEAGNEQFF
TGTGCCAGCAGCTTGGTGGAGGCCGGCAATGAGCAGTTCTTC
>-|TRBD1|TRBJ2-5|TRBV2
CASNTGTGQETQYF
TGTGCCAGTAATACCGGGACAGGACAAGAGACCCAGTACTTC
>-|-|TRBJ1-4|TRBV30
CAWSTRGGRGEKLFF
TGTGCCTGGAGTACCAGGGGCGGACGGGGTGAAAAACTGTTTTTT
>-|-|TRBJ1-1|TRBV19
CASKATIEGEAFF
TGTGCCAGTAAAGCAACTATCGAGGGTGAAGCTTTCTTT
>-|-|TRBJ1-1|TRBV7-2
CASSLRGWDFSEAFF
TGTGCCAGCAGCTTAAGGGGTTGGGACTTTTCTGAAGCTTTCTTT
>-|TRBD2|TRBJ2-3|TRBV5-6
CASSLWGGETDTQYF
TGTGCCAGCAGCTTGTGGGGGGGAGAAACAGATACGCAGTATTTT
>-|-|TRBJ1-3|TRBV4-2
CASSLGSFSGNTIYF
TGTGCCAGCAGCCTCGGATCCTTCTCTGGAAACACCATATATTTT
>-|TRBD1|TRBJ2-1|TRBV11-1
CASSRTGGNEQFF
TGTGCCAGCAGCAGGACAGGGGGCAATGAGCAGTTCTTC
>-|-|TRBJ1-2|TRBV21-1
CASSKALLKGDYGYTF
TGTGCCAGCAGCAAAGCGCTCTTGAAAGGGGACTATGGCTACACCTTC
>-|TRBD2|TRBJ2-2|TRBV25-1
CASSGIRAGRANTGELFF
TGTGCCAGCAGTGGGATACGGGCAGGGAGGGCGAACACCGGGGAGCTGTTTTTT
>-|-|TRBJ2-1|TRBV5-1
CASSLISEQFF
TGCGCCAGCAGCTTGATCTCTGAGCAGTTCTTC
>-|-|TRBJ1-2|TRBV28
CASRNISYGYTF
TGTGCCAGCAGGAACATAAGCTATGGCTACACCTTC
>-|TRBD1|TRBJ1-4|TRBV15
CATSPGVQGAGEKLFF
TGTGCCACCAGTCCCGGGGTACAGGGGGCTGGAGAAAAACTGTTTTTT
>-|-|TRBJ2-5|TRBV5-6
CASSFSGETQYF
TGTGCCAGCAGCTTTTCCGGTGAGACCCAGTACTTC
>-|-|TRBJ2-5|TRBV15
CATRTYGETQYF
TGTGCCACCAGGACCTACGGAGAGACCCAGTACTTC
>-|TRBD1|TRBJ2-7|TRBV15
CATSTGTAEQYF
TGTGCCACCAGCACCGGGACAGCCGAGCAGTACTTC
>-|-|TRBJ2-7|TRBV7-2
CASSLGSLAGGPYEQYF
TGTGCCAGCAGCTTAGGGTCGCTAGCAGGGGGGCCCTACGAGCAGTACTTC
>once|TRBD2|TRBJ2-3|TRBV7-9
CASSLGRLAGITDTQYF
TGTGCCAGCAGCTTAGGTCGGCTAGCGGGGATCACAGATACGCAGTATTTT
>-|-|TRBJ2-1|TRBV6-5
CASQRTLNEQFF
TGTGCCAGCCAAAGAACCCTGAATGAGCAGTTCTTC
>-|-|TRBJ2-7|TRBV6-5
CASSYSDRTYEQYF
TGTGCCAGCAGTTACTCGGACAGAACCTACGAGCAGTACTTC
>-|-|TRBJ1-1|TRBV2
CASSSPWGGTEAFF
TGTGCCAGCAGTTCCCCATGGGGGGGCACTGAAGCTTTCTTT
>-|-|TRBJ1-1|TRBV4-1
CASSQPLGESGTAEAFF
TGCGCCAGCAGCCAACCCCTAGGGGAGTCGGGAACGGCTGAAGCTTTCTTT
>-|TRBD2|TRBJ2-1|TRBV7-2
CASSLASGGAQNEQFF
TGTGCCAGCAGCTTGGCTAGCGGGGGGGCCCAGAATGAGCAGTTCTTC
>-|TRBD2|TRBJ2-1|TRBV2
CASYPGAGAGYNEQFF
TGTGCCAGCTATCCTGGGGCGGGAGCAGGTTACAATGAGCAGTTCTTC
>-|TRBD2|TRBJ2-7|TRBV7-2
CASSLVRLAGAGEQYF
TGTGCCAGCAGCTTAGTTCGGCTAGCGGGGGCGGGGGAGCAGTACTTC
>-|TRBD2|TRBJ2-7|TRBV6-5
CASSYSSGGAYEQYF
TGTGCCAGCAGTTACTCTAGCGGGGGGGCCTACGAGCAGTACTTC
>-|TRBD2|TRBJ2-7|TRBV6-4
CASSDSIVLAGGLIWDEQYF
TGTGCCAGCAGTGACTCGATTGTCCTAGCGGGGGGGCTTATTTGGGACGAGCAGTACTTC
>-|-|TRBJ1-1|TRBV28
CASSSGTLWTEAFF
TGTGCCAGCAGTTCCGGGACCCTTTGGACTGAAGCTTTCTTT
>-|-|TRBJ1-2|TRBV2
CASPETGNYGYTF
TGTGCCAGCCCTGAAACAGGGAACTATGGCTACACCTTC
>-|TRBD1|TRBJ1-3|TRBV5-4
CASSVPGQPSGNTIYF
TGTGCCAGCAGCGTGCCGGGACAGCCCTCTGGAAACACCATATATTTT
>-|-|TRBJ2-5|TRBV10-1
CASRGTGTQETQYF
TGCGCCAGCAGAGGGACTGGAACCCAAGAGACCCAGTACTTC
>-|-|TRBJ1-2|TRBV7-2
CASSRGGTPGYTF
TGTGCCAGCAGCCGGGGAGGGACCCCTGGCTACACCTTC
>-|-|TRBJ2-3|TRBV9
CASSSSVAQYF
TGTGCCAGCAGCTCCTCAGTAGCGCAGTATTTT
>-|TRBD1|TRBJ1-2|TRBV6-1
CASSESRGRLNGYTF
TGTGCCAGCAGTGAAAGTAGGGGGCGGCTTAATGGCTACACCTTC